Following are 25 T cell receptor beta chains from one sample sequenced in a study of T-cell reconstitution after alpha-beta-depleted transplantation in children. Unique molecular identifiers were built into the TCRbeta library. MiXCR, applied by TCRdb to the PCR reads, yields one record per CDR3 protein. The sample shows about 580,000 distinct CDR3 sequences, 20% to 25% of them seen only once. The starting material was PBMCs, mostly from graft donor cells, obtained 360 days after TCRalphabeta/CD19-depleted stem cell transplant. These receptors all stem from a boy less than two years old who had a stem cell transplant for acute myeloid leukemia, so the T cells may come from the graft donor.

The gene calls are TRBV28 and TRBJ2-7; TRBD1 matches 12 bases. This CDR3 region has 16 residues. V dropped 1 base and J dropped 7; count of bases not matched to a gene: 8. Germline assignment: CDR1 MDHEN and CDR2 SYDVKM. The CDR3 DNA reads TGTGCCAGCAGTTTATCCGGGGACAGGGGGCGGGGGGAGCAGTACGTC. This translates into CASSLSGDRGRGEQYV.

The CDR3 here is CASSLGQSRTQYF. In DNA form, the CDR3 reads TGTGCCAGCAGCTTAGGGCAGTCGCGGACCCAGTACTTC. V usage is TRBV11-2 and J usage is TRBJ2-5; D not resolved. The CDR3 runs 13 residues. Germline assignment: CDR1 SGHAT and CDR2 FQNNGV. Trimming pared 1 base from V and 7 bases from J, leaving 10 bases between. Drawing the rest from reference TRBV11-2 and TRBJ2-5, the complete variable domain is EAGVAQSPRYKIIEKRQSVAFWCNPISGHATLYWYQQILGQGPKLLIQFQNNGVVDDSQLPKDRFSAERLKGVDSTLKIQPAKLEDSAVYLCASSLGQSRTQYFGPGTRLLVL.

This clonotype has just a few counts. CDR3 amino acids: CASSDRQGWTDTQYF. DNA of the CDR3: TGTGCCAGCAGCGACCGACAGGGGTGGACAGATACGCAGTATTTT. The chain joins TRBV9 to TRBJ2-3; 8 nucleotides agree with TRBD1. Germline V gene lookup returns CDR1 SGDLS and CDR2 YYNGEE. With V trimmed by 3 bases and J by 3 bases, 6 bases remained unmatched. The CDR3 spans 15 residues.

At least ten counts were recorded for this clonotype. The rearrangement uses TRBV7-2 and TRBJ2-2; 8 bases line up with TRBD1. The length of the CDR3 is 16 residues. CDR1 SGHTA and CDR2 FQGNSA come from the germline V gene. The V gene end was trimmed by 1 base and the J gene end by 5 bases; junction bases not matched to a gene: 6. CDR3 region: CASSLGDRLNTGELFF. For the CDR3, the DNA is TGTGCCAGCAGCTTAGGGGACAGGTTAAATACCGGGGAGCTGTTTTTT.

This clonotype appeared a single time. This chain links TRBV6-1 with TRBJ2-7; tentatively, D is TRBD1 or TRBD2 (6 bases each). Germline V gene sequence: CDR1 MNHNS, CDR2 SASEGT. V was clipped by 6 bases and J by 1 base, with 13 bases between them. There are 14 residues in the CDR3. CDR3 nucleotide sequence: TGTGCCAGCAGGACGCGGGACACTTCCTACGAGCAGTACTTC. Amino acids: CASRTRDTSYEQYF.

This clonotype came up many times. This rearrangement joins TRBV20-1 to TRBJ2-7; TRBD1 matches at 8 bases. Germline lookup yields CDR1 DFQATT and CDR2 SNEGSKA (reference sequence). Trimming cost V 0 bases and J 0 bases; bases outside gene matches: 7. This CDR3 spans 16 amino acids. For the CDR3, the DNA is TGCAGTGCTAGAGATGTGGACAGGGCGGGCTCCTACGAGCAGTACGTC. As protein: CSARDVDRAGSYEQYV.

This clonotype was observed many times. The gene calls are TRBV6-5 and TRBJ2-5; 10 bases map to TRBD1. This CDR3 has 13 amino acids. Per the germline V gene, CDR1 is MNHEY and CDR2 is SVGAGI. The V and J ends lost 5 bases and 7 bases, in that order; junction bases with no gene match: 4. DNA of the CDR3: TGTGCCAGCAGTCGGACAGGGGGATTGACCCAGTACTTC. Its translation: CASSRTGGLTQYF.

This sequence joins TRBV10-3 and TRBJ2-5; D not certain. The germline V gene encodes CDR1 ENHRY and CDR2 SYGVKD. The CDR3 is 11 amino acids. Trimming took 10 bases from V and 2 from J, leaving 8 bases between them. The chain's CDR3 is CATARQETQYF. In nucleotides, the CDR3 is TGTGCCACTGCAAGGCAAGAGACCCAGTACTTC.

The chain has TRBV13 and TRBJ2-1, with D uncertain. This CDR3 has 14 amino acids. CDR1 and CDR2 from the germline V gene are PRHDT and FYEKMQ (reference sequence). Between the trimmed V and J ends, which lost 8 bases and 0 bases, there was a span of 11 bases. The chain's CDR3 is CASGTRSSYNEQFF. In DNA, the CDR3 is TGTGCCAGCGGCACAAGAAGCTCCTACAATGAGCAGTTCTTC.

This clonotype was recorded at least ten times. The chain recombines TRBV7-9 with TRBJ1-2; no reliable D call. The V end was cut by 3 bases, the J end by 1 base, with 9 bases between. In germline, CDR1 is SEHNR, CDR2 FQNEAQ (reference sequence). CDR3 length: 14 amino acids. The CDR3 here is CASSFAGNNYGYTF. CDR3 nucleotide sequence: TGTGCCAGCAGCTTCGCCGGGAATAACTATGGCTACACCTTC.

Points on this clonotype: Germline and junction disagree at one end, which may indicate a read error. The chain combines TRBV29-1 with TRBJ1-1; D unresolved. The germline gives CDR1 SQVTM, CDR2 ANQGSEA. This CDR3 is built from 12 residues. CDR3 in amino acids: CSVEGWVTKAFF. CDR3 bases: TGCAGCGTTGAAGGGTGGGTCACTAAAGCTTTCTTT.

DNA of the CDR3: TGTGCCAGCACCCCAAGGAGAACTAGCACAGATACGCAGTATTTT. Translating it yields CASTPRRTSTDTQYF. This chain joins TRBV6-2 or TRBV6-3 and TRBJ2-3; D gene uncertain. V gave up 7 bases and J gave up 0 bases, with 14 bases separating them. This CDR3 has 15 residues. Germline CDR1 is MNHEY and CDR2 is SVGEGT.

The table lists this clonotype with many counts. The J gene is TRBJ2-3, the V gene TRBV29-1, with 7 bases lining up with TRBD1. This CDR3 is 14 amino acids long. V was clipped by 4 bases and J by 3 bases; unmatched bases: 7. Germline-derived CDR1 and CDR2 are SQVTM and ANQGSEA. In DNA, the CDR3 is TGCAGCGTTGGGCGCAGGGGGAGTACAGATACGCAGTATTTT. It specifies CSVGRRGSTDTQYF.

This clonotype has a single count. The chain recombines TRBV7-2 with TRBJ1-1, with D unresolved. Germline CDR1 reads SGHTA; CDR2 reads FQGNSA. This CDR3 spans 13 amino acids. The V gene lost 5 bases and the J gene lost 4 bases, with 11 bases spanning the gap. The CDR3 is CASSHGRFTEAFF. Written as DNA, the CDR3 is TGTGCCAGCAGCCACGGCCGATTCACTGAAGCTTTCTTT.

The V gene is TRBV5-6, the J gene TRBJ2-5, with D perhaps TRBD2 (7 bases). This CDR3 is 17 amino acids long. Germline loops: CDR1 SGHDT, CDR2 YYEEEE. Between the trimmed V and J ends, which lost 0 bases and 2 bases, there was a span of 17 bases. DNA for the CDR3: TGTGCCAGCAGCTTGGTCGGGGGGCGAATTACACAAGAGACCCAGTACTTC. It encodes CASSLVGGRITQETQYF.

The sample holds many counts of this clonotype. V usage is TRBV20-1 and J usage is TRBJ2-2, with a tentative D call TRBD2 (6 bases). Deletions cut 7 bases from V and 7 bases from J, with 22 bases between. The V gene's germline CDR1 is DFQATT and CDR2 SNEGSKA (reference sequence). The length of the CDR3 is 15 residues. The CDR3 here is CSDPGLPGKNGELFF. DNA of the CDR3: TGCAGTGACCCGGGACTCCCGGGGAAGAACGGGGAGCTGTTTTTT.

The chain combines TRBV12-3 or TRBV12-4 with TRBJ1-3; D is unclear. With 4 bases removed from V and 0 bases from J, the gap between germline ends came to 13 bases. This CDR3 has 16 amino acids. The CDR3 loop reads CASSSRDWDSGNTIYF. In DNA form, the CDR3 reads TGTGCCAGCAGTTCTAGAGACTGGGACTCTGGAAACACCATATATTTT.

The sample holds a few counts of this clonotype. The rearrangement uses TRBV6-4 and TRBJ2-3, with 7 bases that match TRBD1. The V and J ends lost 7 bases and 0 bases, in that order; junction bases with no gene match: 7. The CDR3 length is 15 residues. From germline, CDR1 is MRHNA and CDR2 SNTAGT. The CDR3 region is CASIPGTDSTDTQYF. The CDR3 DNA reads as TGTGCCAGCATTCCCGGGACAGACAGCACAGATACGCAGTATTTT.

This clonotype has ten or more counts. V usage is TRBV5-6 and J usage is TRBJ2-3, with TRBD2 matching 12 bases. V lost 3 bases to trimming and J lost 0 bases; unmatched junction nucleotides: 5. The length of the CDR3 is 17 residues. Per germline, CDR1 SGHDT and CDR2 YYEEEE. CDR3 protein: CASSSPGLAGSTDTQYF. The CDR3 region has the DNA TGTGCCAGCAGCTCCCCTGGACTAGCGGGGAGCACAGATACGCAGTATTTT.

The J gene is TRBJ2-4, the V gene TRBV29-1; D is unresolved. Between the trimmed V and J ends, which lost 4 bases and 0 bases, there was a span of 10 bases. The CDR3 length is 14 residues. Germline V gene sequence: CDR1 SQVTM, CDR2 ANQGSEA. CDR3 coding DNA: TGCAGCGTTGCTTTGCGCCTAGCCAAAAACATTCAGTACTTC. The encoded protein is CSVALRLAKNIQYF.

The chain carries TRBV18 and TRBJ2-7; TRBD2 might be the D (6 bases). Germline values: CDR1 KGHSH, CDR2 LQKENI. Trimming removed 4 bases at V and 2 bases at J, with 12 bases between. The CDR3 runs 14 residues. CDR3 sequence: CASSQGTPAYEQYF. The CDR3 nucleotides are TGTGCCAGCTCACAAGGGACTCCCGCCTACGAGCAGTACTTC.

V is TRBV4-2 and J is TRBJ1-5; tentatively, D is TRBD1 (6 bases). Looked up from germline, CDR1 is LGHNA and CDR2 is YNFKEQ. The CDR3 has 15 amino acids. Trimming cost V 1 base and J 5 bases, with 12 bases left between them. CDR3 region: CASSQVEQGDQPQHF. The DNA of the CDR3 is TGTGCCAGCAGCCAAGTTGAACAGGGAGATCAGCCCCAGCATTTT.

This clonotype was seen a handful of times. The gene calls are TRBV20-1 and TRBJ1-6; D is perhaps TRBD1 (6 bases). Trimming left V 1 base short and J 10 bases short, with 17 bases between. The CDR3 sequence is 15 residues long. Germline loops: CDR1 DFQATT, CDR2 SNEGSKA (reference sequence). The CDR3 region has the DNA TGCAGTGCTAGAGGGGCTGGGGGCTGGTCGTCACCCCTCCACTTT. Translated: CSARGAGGWSSPLHF.

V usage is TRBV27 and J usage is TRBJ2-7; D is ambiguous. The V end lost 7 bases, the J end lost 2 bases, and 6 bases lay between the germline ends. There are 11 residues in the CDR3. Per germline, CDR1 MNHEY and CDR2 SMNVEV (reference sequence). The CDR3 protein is CASKNTYEQYV. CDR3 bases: TGTGCCAGCAAGAATACCTACGAGCAGTACGTC.

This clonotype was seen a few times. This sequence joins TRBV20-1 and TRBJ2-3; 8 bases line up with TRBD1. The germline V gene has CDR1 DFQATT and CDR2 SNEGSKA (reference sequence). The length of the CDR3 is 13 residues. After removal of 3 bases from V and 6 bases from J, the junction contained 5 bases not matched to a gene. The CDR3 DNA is TGCAGTGCTAGCAGGACAGGGCCGGATACGCAGTATTTT. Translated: CSASRTGPDTQYF.